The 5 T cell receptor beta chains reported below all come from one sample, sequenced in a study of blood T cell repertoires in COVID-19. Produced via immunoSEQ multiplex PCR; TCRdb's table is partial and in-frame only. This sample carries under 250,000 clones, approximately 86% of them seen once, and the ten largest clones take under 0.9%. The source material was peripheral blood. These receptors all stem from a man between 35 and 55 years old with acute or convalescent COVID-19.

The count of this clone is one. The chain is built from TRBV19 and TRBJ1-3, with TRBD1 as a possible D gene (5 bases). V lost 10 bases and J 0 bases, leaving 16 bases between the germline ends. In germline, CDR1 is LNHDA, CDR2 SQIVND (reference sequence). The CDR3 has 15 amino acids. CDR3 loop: CATTVAGGSGNTIYF. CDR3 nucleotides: TGTGCCACTACCGTCGCGGGGGGCTCTGGAAACACCATATATTTT.

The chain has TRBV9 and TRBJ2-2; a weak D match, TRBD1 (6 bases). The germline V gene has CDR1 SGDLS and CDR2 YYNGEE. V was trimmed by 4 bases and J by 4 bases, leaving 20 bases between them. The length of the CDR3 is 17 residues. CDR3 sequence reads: CASSPHWGRLSTGELFF. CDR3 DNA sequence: TGTGCCAGCAGCCCCCATTGGGGGCGCCTGAGCACCGGGGAGCTGTTTTTT. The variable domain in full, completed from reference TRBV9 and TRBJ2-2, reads DSGVTQTPKHLITATGQRVTLRCSPRSGDLSVYWYQQSLDQGLQFLIQYYNGEERAKGNILERFSAQQFPDLHSELNLSSLELGDSALYFCASSPHWGRLSTGELFFGEGSRLTVL.

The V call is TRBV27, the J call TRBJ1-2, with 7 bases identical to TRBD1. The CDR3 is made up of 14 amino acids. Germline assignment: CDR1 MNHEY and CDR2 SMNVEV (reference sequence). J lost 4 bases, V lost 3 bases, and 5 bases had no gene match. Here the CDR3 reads CASSFGGQTYGYTF. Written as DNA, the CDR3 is TGTGCCAGCAGTTTTGGGGGACAGACCTATGGCTACACCTTC.

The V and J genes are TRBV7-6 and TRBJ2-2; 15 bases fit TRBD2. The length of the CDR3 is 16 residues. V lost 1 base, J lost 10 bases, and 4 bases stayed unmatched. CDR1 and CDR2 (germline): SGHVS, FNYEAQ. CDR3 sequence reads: CASSLVGTSGRSELFF. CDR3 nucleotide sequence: TGTGCCAGCAGCTTAGTGGGGACTAGCGGGAGGTCGGAGCTGTTTTTT.

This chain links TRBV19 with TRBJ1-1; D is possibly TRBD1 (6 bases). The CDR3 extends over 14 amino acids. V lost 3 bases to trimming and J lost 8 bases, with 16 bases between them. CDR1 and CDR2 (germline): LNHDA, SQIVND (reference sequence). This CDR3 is CASSILGQTLEAFF. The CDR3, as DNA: TGTGCCAGTAGTATTCTTGGACAGACGTTGGAAGCTTTCTTT. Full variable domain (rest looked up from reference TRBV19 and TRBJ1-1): DGGITQSPKYLFRKEGQNVTLSCEQNLNHDAMYWYRQDPGQGLRLIYYSQIVNDFQKGDIAEGYSVSREKKESFPLTVTSAQKNPTAFYLCASSILGQTLEAFFGQGTRLTVV.